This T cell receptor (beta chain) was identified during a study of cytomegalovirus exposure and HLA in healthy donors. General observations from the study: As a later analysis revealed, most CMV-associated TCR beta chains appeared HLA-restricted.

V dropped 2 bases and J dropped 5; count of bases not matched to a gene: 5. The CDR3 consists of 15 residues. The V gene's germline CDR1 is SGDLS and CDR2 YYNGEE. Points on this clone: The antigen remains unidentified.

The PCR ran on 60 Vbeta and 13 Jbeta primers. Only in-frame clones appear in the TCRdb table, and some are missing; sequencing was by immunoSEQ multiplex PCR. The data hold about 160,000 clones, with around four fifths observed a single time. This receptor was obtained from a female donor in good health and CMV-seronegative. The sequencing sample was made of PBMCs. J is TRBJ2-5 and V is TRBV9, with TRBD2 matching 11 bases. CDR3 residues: CASSVTSGSRETQYF. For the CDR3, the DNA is TGTGCCAGCAGCGTCACTAGCGGGAGCAGGGAGACCCAGTACTTC.